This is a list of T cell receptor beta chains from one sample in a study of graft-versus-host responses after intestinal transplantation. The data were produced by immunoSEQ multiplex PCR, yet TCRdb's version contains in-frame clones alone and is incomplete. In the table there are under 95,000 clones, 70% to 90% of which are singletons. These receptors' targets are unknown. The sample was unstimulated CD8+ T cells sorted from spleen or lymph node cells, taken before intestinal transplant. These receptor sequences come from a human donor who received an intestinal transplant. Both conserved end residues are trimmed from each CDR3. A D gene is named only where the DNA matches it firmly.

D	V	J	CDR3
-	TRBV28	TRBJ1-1	ATNPESGVYEAF
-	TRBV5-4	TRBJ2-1	ASSSSPYNEQF
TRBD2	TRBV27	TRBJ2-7	ASSSLSELAGGDYEQY
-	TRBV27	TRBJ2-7	ASSLLGQGSGEQY
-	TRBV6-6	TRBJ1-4	ASSYSRATNEKLF
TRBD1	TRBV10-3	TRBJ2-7	AIRDRGSYEQY
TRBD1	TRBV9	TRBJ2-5	ASSAHPSGQGTQETQY
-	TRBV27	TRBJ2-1	ASSFRGQQNEQF
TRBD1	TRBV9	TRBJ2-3	ASSDGTGGNTDTQY
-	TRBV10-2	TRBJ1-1	ASSEGGRDTEAF
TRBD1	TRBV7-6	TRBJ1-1	ASSSGQGFDEAF
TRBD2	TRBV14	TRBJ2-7	ASSHHHETSGSPYEQY
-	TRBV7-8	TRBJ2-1	ASSFGINEQF
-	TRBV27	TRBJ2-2	ATRDRGTGELF
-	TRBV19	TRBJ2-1	ASSVGGRQYNEQF
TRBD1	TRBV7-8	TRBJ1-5	ASSFAGTGVPSNQPQH
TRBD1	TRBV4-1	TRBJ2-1	ASSQTGDRDYNEQF
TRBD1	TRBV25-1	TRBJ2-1	ASSAGQGYEQF
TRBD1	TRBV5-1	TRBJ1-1	ASSWGTGNTEAF
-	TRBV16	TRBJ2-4	ASSPRSTAKNIQY
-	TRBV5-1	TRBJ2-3	ASSPAGEDTQY
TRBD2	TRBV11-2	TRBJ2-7	ASSQTSGRTYEQY
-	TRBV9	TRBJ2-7	ASSPQTHGGEQY
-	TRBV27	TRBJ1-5	ASPRTDRQVGQH
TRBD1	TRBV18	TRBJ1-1	ASSPVAGGPNSEAF
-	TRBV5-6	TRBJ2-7	ASSFATGLKSYEQY
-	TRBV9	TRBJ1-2	ASSASGDYGYT
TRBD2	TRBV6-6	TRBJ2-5	ASSPPGGETQY
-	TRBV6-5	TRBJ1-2	ASSPRRGPGYT
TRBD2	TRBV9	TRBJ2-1	ASSISGGAHEQF
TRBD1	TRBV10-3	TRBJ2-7	ATQGARQGETYEQY
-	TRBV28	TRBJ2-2	ASRPPGRPTGELF
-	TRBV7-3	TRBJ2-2	ASSLRQGRYSGELF
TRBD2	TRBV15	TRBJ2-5	ATSRPTPSGSGETQY
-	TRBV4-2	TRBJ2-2	ASSQDWSRGAGELF
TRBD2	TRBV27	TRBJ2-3	ASSPLAEWGDTQY